What follows are 19 T cell receptor beta chains derived from one specimen sequenced in a study of Ad26.COV2.S vaccination and SARS-CoV-2 variants. The method was immunoSEQ multiplex PCR; TCRdb's version includes in-frame clones alone and lacks a portion of them. The sample yields just under 250,000 clones, roughly 90% seen once. Specified treatment: about 20 received Ad26.COV2.S at low or high dose, single or two shots; 5 received placebo; per-sample allocation not given. Sampling occurred on day 63 after the first vaccine or placebo injection. The sample here was peripheral blood, taken in a trial of Ad26.COV2.S vaccine versus placebo. Source of these receptors: a person between 18 and 59 years old who received the Ad26.COV2.S COVID-19 vaccine or a placebo.

The chain carries TRBV6-5 and TRBJ2-7; 10 nucleotides agree with TRBD1. Losses at the gene ends were 7 bases for V and 2 bases for J; bases not matched to a gene: 5. Germline V gene sequence: CDR1 MNHEY, CDR2 SVGAGI. CDR3 size: 14 residues. The CDR3 loop is CASTPTGGPYEQYF. The CDR3 DNA reads as TGTGCCAGCACCCCGACAGGGGGCCCCTACGAGCAGTACTTC.

The V call is TRBV4-2, the J call TRBJ2-1; D is unresolved. Trimming stripped 0 bases from V and 4 bases from J, with 16 bases between. CDR3 length: 17 amino acids. From germline, CDR1 is LGHNA and CDR2 YNFKEQ. CDR3 protein: CASSQDGSASRYNEQFF. DNA of the CDR3: TGTGCCAGCAGCCAAGATGGATCGGCTTCACGGTACAATGAGCAGTTCTTC.

J is TRBJ2-1 and V is TRBV14; D remains ambiguous. The CDR3 sequence is 14 residues long. V dropped 3 bases and J dropped 4 bases, with 10 bases sitting between them. The germline gives CDR1 SGHDN, CDR2 FVKESK. CDR3 DNA sequence: TGTGCCAGCAGCCAGGCCCGTGGGTACAATGAGCAGTTCTTC. Protein product: CASSQARGYNEQFF.

The chain is built from TRBV27 and TRBJ2-7, with D unresolved. The V end lost 2 bases, the J end lost 0 bases, and 14 bases lay between the germline ends. This CDR3 spans 16 amino acids. Per germline, CDR1 MNHEY and CDR2 SMNVEV (reference sequence). The CDR3 DNA sequence: TGTGCCAGCAGTTTAGGTGGGCTTGTAGCCTCCTACGAGCAGTACTTC. Translated: CASSLGGLVASYEQYF.

The chain joins TRBV7-9 to TRBJ2-2; 14 nucleotides match TRBD2. The CDR3 sequence is 19 residues long. The V segment lost 5 bases and the J segment 5 bases; nucleotides outside the gene matches: 13. CDR1 SEHNR and CDR2 FQNEAQ come from the germline V gene (reference sequence). CDR3 residues: CASSPLPGLAGGGTGELFF. The CDR3 DNA follows: TGTGCCAGCAGCCCCTTACCCGGACTAGCGGGGGGCGGGACCGGGGAGCTGTTTTTT.

This sequence joins TRBV7-9 and TRBJ2-3; TRBD2 might be the D (5 bases). Trimming removed 5 bases from V and 5 bases from J, with 20 bases in between. The CDR3 loop spans 16 amino acids. CDR1 SEHNR and CDR2 FQNEAQ come from the germline V gene (reference sequence). CDR3: CASSRRGLRTGDTQYF. For the CDR3, the DNA is TGTGCCAGCAGCCGCCGGGGTCTTAGGACGGGAGATACGCAGTATTTT.

V gene TRBV5-6 combines with J gene TRBJ1-2; D gene ambiguous. Trimming cost V 6 bases and J 0 bases, with 18 bases left between them. This CDR3 has 16 residues. Germline assignment: CDR1 SGHDT and CDR2 YYEEEE. The CDR3 reads CASTVGWQAANYGYTF. In DNA form, the CDR3 reads TGTGCCAGCACCGTGGGATGGCAGGCGGCTAACTATGGCTACACCTTC.

This clone was detected a few times. This chain joins TRBV27 and TRBJ1-1; no definite D call. V shed 4 bases and J shed 0 bases, with 9 bases lying between them. Per the germline V gene, CDR1 is MNHEY and CDR2 is SMNVEV (reference sequence). CDR3 length: 14 residues. CDR3 nucleotide sequence: TGTGCCAGCAGTTACGGCGCATTGAACACTGAAGCTTTCTTT. Protein sequence: CASSYGALNTEAFF.

The rearrangement uses TRBV28 and TRBJ1-5, with D perhaps matching TRBD1 (6 bases). Between the trimmed V and J ends, which lost 6 bases and 7 bases, there was a span of 10 bases. CDR3 size: 12 residues. Per germline, CDR1 MDHEN and CDR2 SYDVKM. Here the CDR3 DNA reads TGTGCCAGCAGGGACAGCATCCAGCCCCAGCATTTT. Protein sequence: CASRDSIQPQHF. Together with reference TRBV28 and TRBJ1-5, the CDR3 gives the full variable domain: DVKVTQSSRYLVKRTGEKVFLECVQDMDHENMFWYRQDPGLGLRLIYFSYDVKMKEKGDIPEGYSVSREKKERFSLILESASTNQTSMYLCASRDSIQPQHFGDGTRLSIL.

This rearrangement joins TRBV14 to TRBJ2-5, with TRBD2 matching over 9 bases. Per germline, CDR1 SGHDN and CDR2 FVKESK. Unmatched junction bases numbered 3, after V lost 1 base and J lost 3 bases. This CDR3 has 15 amino acids. The CDR3 DNA reads as TGTGCCAGCAGCCAAGGACTAGCGGAAAAAGAGACCCAGTACTTC. Protein sequence: CASSQGLAEKETQYF.

The V gene is TRBV6-2 or TRBV6-3, the J gene TRBJ2-1; D is undetermined. This CDR3 contains 14 residues. Germline V gene data show CDR1 as MNHEY and CDR2 as SVGEGT. The V end was cut by 4 bases, the J end by 8 bases, with 15 bases between. In nucleotides, the CDR3 is TGTGCCAGCAGTTCCCCACGGTGGCTCCATGAGCAGTTCTTC. Residues: CASSSPRWLHEQFF.

The chain carries TRBV27 and TRBJ2-7; 8 bases agree with TRBD1. CDR1 MNHEY and CDR2 SMNVEV come from the germline V gene (reference sequence). The CDR3 runs 17 residues. The V gene end was trimmed by 0 bases and the J gene end by 1 base; junction bases not matched to a gene: 8. The CDR3 DNA reads as TGTGCCAGCAGTTTATCCCCTCGACAGGGGTTTTCCTACGAGCAGTACTTC. It specifies CASSLSPRQGFSYEQYF.

The chain carries TRBV4-1 and TRBJ2-7, with D uncertain. Trimming stripped 4 bases from V and 3 bases from J, with 4 bases between. The CDR3 has 11 amino acids. CDR1 and CDR2 (germline): MGHRA, YSYEKL. The CDR3 is CASSPGYEQYF. In DNA form, the CDR3 reads TGCGCCAGCAGCCCGGGCTACGAGCAGTACTTC.

CDR3 protein: CASSLARGAADTQYF. In nucleotides, the CDR3 is TGTGCCAGCAGCTTAGCTCGGGGGGCGGCAGATACGCAGTATTTT. The rearrangement joins TRBV7-8 to TRBJ2-3, with TRBD2 as a possible D gene (7 bases). Germline CDR1 and CDR2: SGHVS and FQNEAQ. V dropped 0 bases and J dropped 4 bases, with 11 bases sitting between them. The CDR3 covers 15 residues.

This clone was detected only a few times. The chain links TRBV30 to TRBJ1-1; D unresolved. The CDR3 runs 12 residues. V gave up 3 bases and J gave up 3 bases, with 8 bases separating them. Per the germline V gene, CDR1 is GTSNPN and CDR2 is SVGIG (reference sequence). The CDR3, as DNA: TGTGCCTGGAGGCCGTCGGACACTGAAGCTTTCTTT. It encodes CAWRPSDTEAFF. Together with reference TRBV30 and TRBJ1-1, the CDR3 gives the full variable domain: SQTIHQWPATLVQPVGSPLSLECTVEGTSNPNLYWYRQAAGRGLQLLFYSVGIGQISSEVPQNLSASRPQDRQFILSSKKLLLSDSGFYLCAWRPSDTEAFFGQGTRLTVV.

The CDR3 spells CASSVVTGGSFNYGYTF. The CDR3 DNA sequence: TGTGCCAGCAGCGTAGTGACAGGGGGGTCTTTTAACTATGGCTACACCTTC. The V gene is TRBV9, the J gene TRBJ1-2; the match to TRBD1 covers 9 bases. CDR1 is SGDLS and CDR2 is YYNGEE in the germline V gene. The CDR3 is 17 amino acids. V gave up 0 bases and J gave up 1 base; unmatched junction bases: 7.

This sequence joins TRBV30 and TRBJ1-3; D perhaps matches TRBD1 (6 bases). Trimming stripped 3 bases from V and 2 bases from J, with 14 bases between. The CDR3 is made up of 15 amino acids. CDR1 is GTSNPN, CDR2 SVGIG, per germline (reference sequence). The CDR3 loop is CAWSGTAGAGNTIYF. CDR3 bases: TGTGCCTGGAGCGGGACGGCAGGGGCTGGAAACACCATATATTTT.

V and J are TRBV6-5 and TRBJ2-7; TRBD2 might be the D (5 bases). Germline CDR1 and CDR2: MNHEY and SVGAGI. The CDR3 has 14 residues. Trimming removed 2 bases at V and 7 bases at J, with 15 bases between. CDR3 sequence: CASSYQRRPGEQYF. CDR3 coding DNA: TGTGCCAGCAGTTACCAGCGGCGGCCCGGGGAGCAGTACTTC.

The chain links TRBV9 to TRBJ1-1, with 7 bases aligning to TRBD1. This CDR3 spans 15 amino acids. Germline values: CDR1 SGDLS, CDR2 YYNGEE. V was clipped by 4 bases and J by 1 base; unmatched bases: 7. The CDR3 nucleotides read TGTGCCAGCAGCCTTGCCGGGACAGAGAACACTGAAGCTTTCTTT. This sequence encodes CASSLAGTENTEAFF. Supplemented by reference TRBV9 and TRBJ1-1, the full variable domain reads DSGVTQTPKHLITATGQRVTLRCSPRSGDLSVYWYQQSLDQGLQFLIQYYNGEERAKGNILERFSAQQFPDLHSELNLSSLELGDSALYFCASSLAGTENTEAFFGQGTRLTVV.